This TCR beta chain was obtained from a study of T cells in Graves' hyperthyroidism and ophthalmopathy. It was RNA transcripts that yielded the amplified TCR beta CDR3 regions. TCR CDR3 regions were first amplified by RT-PCR with HTBI primers. TCRdb ran MiXCR on the multiplex PCR reads and lists one entry per CDR3 protein. The sample carries approximately 700,000 distinct CDR3 sequences, less than 20% recorded once. V shed 3 bases and J shed 2 bases, with 11 bases lying between them. The CDR3 spans 14 residues. This clonotype was observed at least ten times. This receptor was obtained from a man aged 18 to 29 with Graves' hyperthyroidism. The sample consisted of blood. The chain couples TRBV12-3 or TRBV12-4 to TRBJ2-7; D might be TRBD1 (6 bases). The CDR3 loop is CASSFRQGPYEQYF. The CDR3, as DNA: TGTGCCAGCAGTTTTCGGCAGGGGCCCTACGAGCAGTACTTC.